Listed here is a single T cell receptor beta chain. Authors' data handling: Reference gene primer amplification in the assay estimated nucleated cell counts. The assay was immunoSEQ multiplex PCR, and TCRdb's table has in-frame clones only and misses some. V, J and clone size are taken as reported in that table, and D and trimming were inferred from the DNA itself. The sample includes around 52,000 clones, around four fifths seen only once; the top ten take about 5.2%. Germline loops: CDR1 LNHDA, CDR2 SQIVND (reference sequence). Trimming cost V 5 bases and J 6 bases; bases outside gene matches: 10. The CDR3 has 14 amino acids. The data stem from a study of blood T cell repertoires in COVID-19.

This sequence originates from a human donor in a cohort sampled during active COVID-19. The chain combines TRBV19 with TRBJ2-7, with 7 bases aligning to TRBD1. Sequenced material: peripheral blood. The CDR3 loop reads CASSARDRPPEQYF. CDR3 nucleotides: TGTGCCAGTAGTGCCCGGGACAGACCTCCCGAGCAGTACTTC.